These 27 T cell receptor beta chains were sequenced from one sample in a study of glioma-infiltrating T cells. Using RNA template, CDR3s of TCR alpha and beta were amplified with iRepertoire arm-PCR. TCRdb passed the multiplex PCR reads through MiXCR, listing each CDR3 protein once. Of approximately 89,000 distinct CDR3 sequences listed, 20% to 25% are singletons. The sample comprised glioma tissue, nonneoplastic brain tissue, or PBMCs (not recorded which). These receptors were collected from a human donor with low-grade glioma or glioblastoma, undergoing nonglioma brain surgery, or in good health (not recorded which).

The gene calls are TRBV12-3 or TRBV12-4 and TRBJ2-1, with D possibly being TRBD2 (6 bases). V lost 4 bases, J lost 11 bases, and 12 bases lay in between. The CDR3 covers 12 residues. Written as DNA, the CDR3 is TGTGCCAGCAGTTCGTTAGCGGAAAAGCAGTTCTTC. Translating it yields CASSSLAEKQFF.

This clonotype was counted ten times or more. The chain uses TRBV6-1 and TRBJ2-1; 12 bases are a match to TRBD2. Germline V gives CDR1 MNHNS, CDR2 SASEGT. This CDR3 is built from 17 residues. The trim removed 5 bases at V and 7 bases at J, leaving 12 bases unmatched. Here the CDR3 DNA reads TGTGCCAGCAGTTACTACCTAGCGGGAGGGCCGGGGAATGAGCAGTTCTTC. Translation gives CASSYYLAGGPGNEQFF.

The chain carries TRBV5-6 and TRBJ1-1; possibly TRBD1 for D (5 bases). Germline CDR1 reads SGHDT; CDR2 reads YYEEEE. The CDR3 length is 15 residues. The V end was cut by 1 base, the J end by 3 bases, with 13 bases between. The CDR3 is CASSLWWTLYTEAFF. In nucleotides, the CDR3 is TGTGCCAGCAGCTTGTGGTGGACACTATACACTGAAGCTTTCTTT.

The table lists this clonotype with many counts. This chain connects TRBV6-2 or TRBV6-3 to TRBJ2-2, with 11 bases matching TRBD2. CDR1 is MNHEY and CDR2 is SVGEGT in the germline V gene. After removal of 2 bases from V and 6 bases from J, the junction contained 8 bases not matched to a gene. The CDR3 sequence is 17 residues long. CDR3 nucleotides: TGTGCCAGCAGTTACGCCGGGACTAGCGGATACCCCGGGGAGCTGTTTTTT. Amino acids: CASSYAGTSGYPGELFF.

This chain connects TRBV6-4 to TRBJ2-7; the D gene could be TRBD1 or TRBD2 (5 bases each). From germline, CDR1 is MRHNA and CDR2 SNTAGT. The CDR3 covers 14 residues. V gave up 5 bases and J gave up 0 bases, with 11 bases separating them. CDR3 region: CASSQGAGSYEQYF. CDR3 DNA sequence: TGTGCCAGCAGTCAGGGCGCGGGCTCCTACGAGCAGTACTTC.

This clonotype was seen more than once but under ten times. V and J are TRBV2 and TRBJ1-1; D remains unclear. Trimming removed 8 bases at V and 6 bases at J, with 13 bases between. The CDR3 loop spans 12 amino acids. Germline CDR1 reads SNHLY; CDR2 reads FYNNEI. CDR3 residues: CASHAPGAEAFF. The CDR3 coding sequence is TGTGCCAGCCACGCCCCGGGCGCTGAAGCTTTCTTT.

This clonotype was seen at least ten times. This sequence joins TRBV7-6 and TRBJ2-1; 13 nucleotides align to TRBD2. This CDR3 spans 16 amino acids. The V gene end was trimmed by 4 bases and the J gene end by 9 bases; junction bases not matched to a gene: 9. Germline V lookup: CDR1 SGHVS, CDR2 FNYEAQ. The CDR3 DNA sequence: TGTGCCAGCAGCTCCTCGACTAGCGGGAGGTACGGTGAGCAGTTCTTC. It codes for CASSSSTSGRYGEQFF.

This clonotype occurred many times. This chain connects TRBV7-2 to TRBJ1-1, with 8 bases identical to TRBD1. V was pared by 3 bases and J by 1 base, with 7 bases of the junction left unmatched. This CDR3 is built from 16 residues. Germline V gene sequence: CDR1 SGHTA, CDR2 FQGNSA. The CDR3 bases are TGTGCCAGCAGCTTGTGGACAGGGAGGTCGAACACTGAAGCTTTCTTT. It is translated as CASSLWTGRSNTEAFF.

V usage is TRBV20-1 and J usage is TRBJ2-1, with 7 bases aligning to TRBD1. Germline lookup yields CDR1 DFQATT and CDR2 SNEGSKA (reference sequence). The CDR3 runs to 15 residues. The V segment lost 2 bases and the J segment 6 bases; nucleotides outside the gene matches: 10. CDR3 bases: TGCAGTGCTAGAAGCCCCGGGGCAGGGGGCAATGAGCAGTTCTTC. Translation gives CSARSPGAGGNEQFF.

The J gene is TRBJ1-1, the V gene TRBV9; D gene ambiguous. Per germline, CDR1 SGDLS and CDR2 YYNGEE. The V and J ends lost 4 bases and 0 bases respectively, with 16 bases between them. CDR3 length equals 16 residues. For the CDR3, the DNA is TGTGCCAGCAGCCCGCCCCCGAGTCAAATGAACACTGAAGCTTTCTTT. Translated, it gives CASSPPPSQMNTEAFF.

A word on this clonotype: At one end, the junction sequence differs from germline, possibly due to a read error. The DNA for the CDR3 is TGCGCCAGCAGCCGAGCTCAAGGGACAGGGTATGGCTACGCCTTC. Protein product: CASSRAQGTGYGYAF. The genes are TRBV4-1 and TRBJ1-2; 9 bases line up with TRBD1. The germline gives CDR1 MGHRA, CDR2 YSYEKL. The CDR3 contains 15 residues.

This clonotype was seen more than once but under ten times. V gene TRBV13 combines with J gene TRBJ1-1; D uncertain. CDR1 and CDR2 from the germline V gene are PRHDT and FYEKMQ (reference sequence). Trimming left V 1 base short and J 4 bases short, with 13 bases between. The CDR3 covers 15 residues. The CDR3 nucleotides read TGTGCCAGCAGCTTAGACCCGGGAGGGCCCACTGAAGCTTTCTTT. It encodes CASSLDPGGPTEAFF.

This clonotype was counted many times. This chain's CDR3 is CASSPSGNEQYF. In DNA, the CDR3 is TGTGCCAGCTCACCGTCCGGGAACGAGCAGTACTTC. This sequence joins TRBV18 and TRBJ2-7; the D gene is possibly TRBD2 (5 bases). Germline V gene lookup returns CDR1 KGHSH and CDR2 LQKENI. This CDR3 spans 12 amino acids. V was shortened by 3 bases and J by 5 bases, with 8 bases between the two germline ends. Using reference TRBV18 and TRBJ2-7 for the parts outside the CDR3, the full variable domain is NAGVMQNPRHLVRRRGQEARLRCSPMKGHSHVYWYRQLPEEGLKFMVYLQKENIIDESGMPKERFSAEFPKEGPSILRIQQVVRGDSAAYFCASSPSGNEQYFGPGTRLTVT.

This clonotype is judged medium-sized. V gene TRBV28 combines with J gene TRBJ2-5, with 10 bases matching TRBD1. In germline, CDR1 is MDHEN, CDR2 SYDVKM. V shed 2 bases and J 6 bases; nucleotides not matched to a gene: 6. The CDR3 spans 15 residues. The CDR3 sequence is CASSLPPGQGKTQYF. The CDR3 DNA is TGTGCCAGCAGTTTACCCCCGGGACAGGGGAAGACCCAGTACTTC.

This clonotype was recorded at least ten times. V is TRBV19 and J is TRBJ1-1; 7 nucleotides agree with TRBD1. Germline trimming cut 5 bases from V and 5 bases from J; bases unmatched to any gene: 20. This CDR3 is 18 amino acids long. Germline CDR1 LNHDA, CDR2 SQIVND (reference sequence). CDR3 region: CASSSRDRLMQGWTEAFF. The CDR3, as DNA: TGTGCCAGTAGTTCCCGGGACAGACTAATGCAAGGATGGACTGAAGCTTTCTTT.

Ten or more counts support this clonotype. This chain links TRBV6-6 with TRBJ2-7, with D perhaps assigned TRBD1 or TRBD2 (7 bases each). Germline CDR1 MNHNY, CDR2 SVGAGI (reference sequence). Trimming removed 0 bases at V and 2 bases at J, with 14 bases between. The CDR3 runs to 16 residues. CDR3 DNA: TGTGCCAGCAGTTACTCCGGGGCAGGGGGGGCCTACGAGCAGTACTTC. Residues: CASSYSGAGGAYEQYF.

This clonotype showed up many times. The chain uses TRBV29-1 and TRBJ1-1; D is possibly TRBD1 (6 bases). Trimming shortened V by 3 bases and J by 4 bases, and 9 bases separated the two germline ends. CDR1 is SQVTM, CDR2 ANQGSEA, per germline. CDR3 length: 12 residues. The CDR3 DNA reads as TGCAGCGTTGACGGGGGGCTCACTGAAGCTTTCTTT. Protein: CSVDGGLTEAFF.

This clonotype was seen a few times. The V gene is TRBV2, the J gene TRBJ2-7, with a weak D call TRBD1 (6 bases). The CDR3 consists of 15 residues. Between the trimmed V and J ends, which lost 6 bases and 3 bases, there was a span of 18 bases. CDR1 and CDR2 from the germline V gene are SNHLY and FYNNEI. The CDR3 sequence is CASSREGKGGYEQYF. Here the CDR3 DNA reads TGTGCCAGCAGCCGAGAGGGGAAAGGGGGCTACGAGCAGTACTTC.

There are many counts of this clonotype. The chain recombines TRBV7-6 with TRBJ1-1; D is uncertain. V was shortened by 5 bases and J by 4 bases, with 14 bases between the two germline ends. CDR3 size: 14 residues. Germline-derived CDR1 and CDR2 are SGHVS and FNYEAQ. The CDR3 region has the DNA TGTGCCAGCAGCGCCGGAGGGTTTGGCACTGAAGCTTTCTTT. As protein: CASSAGGFGTEAFF.

This clonotype was found many times. V is TRBV7-8 and J is TRBJ2-7; no clear D. CDR3 length equals 14 residues. Germline CDR1 and CDR2: SGHVS and FQNEAQ. V lost 5 bases to trimming and J lost 0 bases, with 11 bases between them. The CDR3 sequence is CASSENLGSYEQYF. CDR3 nucleotide sequence: TGTGCCAGCAGCGAGAACTTGGGCTCCTACGAGCAGTACTTC.

This clonotype was observed many times. The CDR3 spells CATSRETGTENEKLFF. CDR3 nucleotides: TGTGCCACCAGCAGAGAAACCGGGACAGAGAATGAAAAACTGTTTTTT. The chain is built from TRBV15 and TRBJ1-4; 7 nucleotides match TRBD1. Germline trimming cut 0 bases from V and 5 bases from J; bases unmatched to any gene: 6. The length of the CDR3 is 16 residues. From germline, CDR1 is LNHNV and CDR2 YYDKDF (reference sequence).

Points on this clonotype: Given the absence of the conserved phenylalanine or tryptophan at the CDR3 end, a read error is likely. The CDR3 is CASSSGRAGVETQYL. In DNA, the CDR3 is TGTGCCAGCAGCTCGGGACGAGCAGGGGTAGAGACCCAGTACCTC. This sequence joins TRBV7-6 and TRBJ2-5; a weak D match, TRBD1 (6 bases). There are 15 residues in the CDR3. The V gene lost 4 bases and the J gene lost 4 bases, with 16 bases spanning the gap. Looked up from germline, CDR1 is SGHVS and CDR2 is FNYEAQ.

This clonotype was recorded a few times. The gene calls are TRBV3-1 and TRBJ2-7, with 10 bases matching TRBD1. The junction had 2 bases not matched to a gene; V was cut back by 3 bases and J by 0 bases. The CDR3 contains 15 residues. Germline V gives CDR1 LGHDT, CDR2 YNNKEL (reference sequence). This chain's CDR3 is CASSQTGGLSYEQYF. CDR3 sequence (DNA): TGTGCCAGCAGCCAGACAGGGGGCCTCTCCTACGAGCAGTACTTC.

On this clonotype: Relative to the germline gene, one junction end is altered; a read error may explain this. The V gene is TRBV7-2, the J gene TRBJ2-7; no definite D call. Germline CDR1 SGHTA, CDR2 FQGNSA. The CDR3 loop spans 13 amino acids. CDR3 coding DNA: TGTGCCAGCGGCCCCACTATGGCCTCCGAGCAGTACTTT. Amino acid sequence: CASGPTMASEQYF.

V usage is TRBV18 and J usage is TRBJ1-2, with 9 bases matching TRBD1. The CDR3 has 14 amino acids. J was trimmed by 8 bases and V by 3 bases; bases with no gene match: 7. From germline, CDR1 is KGHSH and CDR2 LQKENI. The CDR3 DNA is TGTGCCAGCTCACCCGTAAGACAGGGGGACGGCTACACCTTC. It yields the protein CASSPVRQGDGYTF. The full variable domain, completed using reference TRBV18 and TRBJ1-2, is NAGVMQNPRHLVRRRGQEARLRCSPMKGHSHVYWYRQLPEEGLKFMVYLQKENIIDESGMPKERFSAEFPKEGPSILRIQQVVRGDSAAYFCASSPVRQGDGYTFGSGTRLTVV.

The V call is TRBV19, the J call TRBJ2-1; maybe TRBD2 (6 bases). V lost 3 bases and J lost 8, with 17 bases in between. Per the germline V gene, CDR1 is LNHDA and CDR2 is SQIVND (reference sequence). The CDR3 extends over 15 amino acids. DNA for the CDR3: TGTGCCAGTAGTATCCCCGGGAGTCGCGCCCATGAGCAGTTCTTC. Residues: CASSIPGSRAHEQFF.

There are many counts of this clonotype. The chain couples TRBV3-1 to TRBJ1-1; TRBD1 might be the D (5 bases). The V end lost 5 bases, the J end lost 5 bases, and 18 bases lay between the germline ends. CDR3 length equals 15 residues. Per germline, CDR1 LGHDT and CDR2 YNNKEL (reference sequence). The CDR3 sequence is CASSSGRGGTTEAFF. CDR3 coding DNA: TGTGCCAGCAGCAGCGGACGGGGGGGAACAACTGAAGCTTTCTTT.